This TCR beta chain was profiled in a study of spatial heterogeneity in lung cancer. TCRdb used MiXCR to reprocess the 5' RACE reads, holding one entry per CDR3 protein. The data contain around 45,000 distinct CDR3 sequences, roughly an eighth of them singletons. V gave up 4 bases and J gave up 0 bases, with 10 bases separating them. The length of the CDR3 is 15 residues. CDR1 MDHEN and CDR2 SYDVKM come from the germline V gene. As to time point: sample taken at primary tumor resection. No cells were sorted before sequencing. The whole RNA sequenced was extracted from tumor, nontumor lung or frozen PBMC. This clonotype was seen repeatedly, ten times or more.

The rearrangement joins TRBV28 to TRBJ1-5, with D possibly being TRBD1 (5 bases). Sequenced here: PBMCs, sampled at surgery. The TCR was taken from a male donor with early-stage non-small cell lung cancer. In nucleotides, the CDR3 is TGTGCCAGCAGTTCGACAGATTATAGCAATCAGCCCCAGCATTTT. This sequence encodes CASSSTDYSNQPQHF.